The present entry profiles one T cell receptor (beta chain) with its context. The antigen remains undetermined. This sample's RNA came from whole unsorted tissue. CDR1 and CDR2 (germline): DFQATT, SNEGSKA (reference sequence). This CDR3 region has 16 residues. The V end lost 3 bases, the J end lost 2 bases, and 17 bases lay between the germline ends. The library came from three nested PCR rounds adapted from ARM-PCR protocols. TCRdb itself ran the multiplex PCR reads through MiXCR, one entry per CDR3 protein. The top ten hold 15% to 20% of the sample, which has roughly 150,000 distinct CDR3 sequences, approximately 64% seen once. The data were obtained in a study of tumor and adjacent non-tumor tissue in lung cancer. Findings of the study overall: Normal lung showed higher cumulative top 100 clone frequency than tumor. Tumor tissue had significantly higher TCR diversity than normal lung.

The material sequenced was lung tumor tissue. The source is a man aged 55 to 69 with small cell lung cancer. This rearrangement joins TRBV20-1 to TRBJ2-1, with a weak D call TRBD2 (6 bases). CDR3 sequence (DNA): TGCAGTGCTAGGACTAACGGGAGCCGCCCCTACAATGAGCAGTTCTTC. Protein product: CSARTNGSRPYNEQFF.